This TCR beta chain was observed in a study of PD-L1 blockade in urothelial cancer. Across the whole study: Study patients had been treated with 0 to 3 previous chemotherapy regimens. Timepoints chosen for blood analysis were 3 weeks (second dose) and 6 weeks after treatment start. Study results and caveats: Expansion of tumor-associated blood clones at 3 weeks was greater in durable-benefit patients.

The CDR3 extends over 14 amino acids. J was trimmed by 6 bases and V by 6 bases; bases with no gene match: 3. The V gene's germline CDR1 is SNHLY and CDR2 FYNNEI. Sequencing used immunoSEQ multiplex PCR; TCRdb keeps in-frame clones, though not all of them. The sample holds around 45,000 clones, more than 75% seen once. Comment on this clone: Its antigen remains unidentified.

The sequence was obtained from a woman between 55 and 75 years old with urothelial cancer. The sequenced sample was PBMCs, obtained around atezolizumab (anti-PD-L1) treatment. V and J are TRBV2 and TRBJ1-5; TRBD1 aligns across 12 bases. CDR3 DNA: TGTGCCAGCAGAGGGACAGGGGGCACTCAGCCCCAGCATTTT. This gives the protein CASRGTGGTQPQHF.